The entry below gives a single T cell receptor (beta chain) sequence along with its context. These data belong to a study of shared clonotypes between healthy human individuals. Background on the study: The cohort had two women and a few men, ages 18 to 49.

Selected positively for CCR7 and CD45RO-negative, naive CD8 cells excluded terminally differentiated effector memory CD45RA+ cells. Samples underwent the assay at deep level. TCRdb keeps only in-frame clones here, not all; method: immunoSEQ multiplex PCR. The table records approximately 1.9 million clones, approximately 92% of them present only once. CDR1 LNHNV and CDR2 YYDKDF come from the germline V gene (reference sequence). The ends lost 0 bases at V and 3 bases at J; junction bases unmatched: 10. The CDR3 is made up of 18 amino acids. The rearrangement joins TRBV15 to TRBJ2-7; 11 bases fit TRBD2. The source material was naive CD8+ T cells from PBMCs. The origin of this receptor is a man aged 18 to 29 in good health. Some clones in this sample may be carry-over from other donors' samples. The CDR3 sequence: CATSRETPRLAGSYEQYF. The CDR3 nucleotides read TGTGCCACCAGCAGAGAAACCCCTCGACTAGCGGGAAGCTACGAGCAGTACTTC.